The 16 T cell receptor beta chains reported below all come from one sample, sequenced in a study of blood T cell repertoires in COVID-19. The assay was immunoSEQ multiplex PCR, and TCRdb's table has in-frame clones only and misses some. The sample includes around 240,000 clones, about 82% of them seen just once. Sequences were obtained from PBMCs or T cells enriched from blood (not recorded which). These receptors originate from a woman aged 50 to 65 who had recovered from COVID-19.

The V call is TRBV6-5, the J call TRBJ1-2; D ambiguous. Trimming left V 5 bases short and J 3 bases short, with 7 bases between. The CDR3 spans 12 residues. Germline values: CDR1 MNHEY, CDR2 SVGAGI. The CDR3 region is CASSPDYYGYTF. The CDR3 DNA sequence: TGTGCCAGCAGTCCAGATTACTATGGCTACACCTTC.

The rearrangement links TRBV6-5 to TRBJ1-5, with a possible D match to TRBD1 (6 bases). This CDR3 has 15 amino acids. V lost 0 bases to trimming and J lost 3 bases, with 9 bases between them. Per germline, CDR1 MNHEY and CDR2 SVGAGI. The CDR3 region is CASSYSLGANQPQHF. CDR3 sequence (DNA): TGTGCCAGCAGTTACTCCCTGGGGGCCAATCAGCCCCAGCATTTT.

The rearrangement links TRBV28 to TRBJ2-1; 10 positions match TRBD2. Per the germline V gene, CDR1 is MDHEN and CDR2 is SYDVKM. V was clipped by 8 bases and J by 13 bases; unmatched bases: 5. There are 11 residues in the CDR3. The CDR3 protein is CASLSGGIQFF. The CDR3 DNA reads as TGTGCCAGCCTTAGCGGGGGGATTCAGTTCTTC.

V is TRBV4-3 and J is TRBJ1-5; tentatively, D is TRBD1 (6 bases). Trimming shortened V by 0 bases and J by 6 bases, and 12 bases separated the two germline ends. CDR1 is LGHNA and CDR2 is YSLEER in the germline V gene. The length of the CDR3 is 15 residues. The CDR3 sequence: CASSQDLQGFQPQHF. DNA of the CDR3: TGCGCCAGCAGCCAAGATTTGCAGGGGTTTCAGCCCCAGCATTTT.

The rearrangement uses TRBV6-5 and TRBJ1-2, with D maybe TRBD1 (6 bases). Germline CDR1 MNHEY, CDR2 SVGAGI. There are 13 residues in the CDR3. V dropped 5 bases and J dropped 3 bases, with 10 bases sitting between them. CDR3 loop: CASSTQGYYGYTF. In DNA, the CDR3 is TGTGCCAGCAGTACCCAGGGGTACTATGGCTACACCTTC.

The chain recombines TRBV3-1 (or the pseudogene TRBV3-2) with TRBJ1-2; no firm D call. The germline V gene encodes CDR1 LGHDT and CDR2 YNNKEL (reference sequence). The CDR3 is 9 amino acids. V dropped 8 bases and J dropped 9 bases, with 7 bases sitting between them. CDR3 amino acids: CASEASYTF. The CDR3, as DNA: TGTGCCAGCGAAGCGAGCTACACCTTC.

This sequence joins TRBV11-2 and TRBJ1-1, with D possibly TRBD1 on 6 matching bases. CDR1 and CDR2 from the germline V gene are SGHAT and FQNNGV. The CDR3 loop spans 14 amino acids. The V and J ends lost 3 bases and 6 bases respectively, with 14 bases between them. The CDR3 nucleotides read TGTGCCAGCAGCTTCGTTACAGGGTCCCCTGAAGCTTTCTTT. The encoded protein is CASSFVTGSPEAFF.

The chain employs TRBV2 and TRBJ2-1; D unresolved. V was trimmed by 3 bases and J by 13 bases, leaving 10 bases between them. CDR3 length: 11 residues. Germline CDR1 reads SNHLY; CDR2 reads FYNNEI. CDR3 nucleotides: TGTGCCAGCAGTGAGTGGAGCCTACAGTTCTTC. Translation gives CASSEWSLQFF.

In DNA form, the CDR3 reads TGTGCCAGCAGCCAACGACAGGGGATGGGCTACGAGCAGTACTTC. This sequence encodes CASSQRQGMGYEQYF. This chain connects TRBV11-3 to TRBJ2-7, with 8 nucleotides matching TRBD1. Germline assignment: CDR1 SGHNT and CDR2 YENEEA. The CDR3 runs to 15 residues. Trimming at V came to 5 bases and at J to 3 bases, leaving 9 bases not matched to a gene. Using reference TRBV11-3 and TRBJ2-7 for the parts outside the CDR3, the full variable domain is EAGVVQSPRYKIIEKKQPVAFWCNPISGHNTLYWYLQNLGQGPELLIRYENEEAVDDSQLPKDRFSAERLKGVDSTLKIQPAELGDSAVYLCASSQRQGMGYEQYFGPGTRLTVT.

This clone was seen a single time. The J gene is TRBJ1-5, the V gene TRBV27; D remains ambiguous. Germline V gene sequence: CDR1 MNHEY, CDR2 SMNVEV (reference sequence). This CDR3 contains 15 residues. The V and J ends lost 4 bases and 0 bases respectively, with 10 bases between them. The CDR3: CASSSSSSSNQPQHF. The DNA for the CDR3 is TGTGCCAGCAGTTCTTCCTCTTCTAGCAATCAGCCCCAGCATTTT.

V and J are TRBV6-5 and TRBJ1-2, with a possible D match to TRBD1 (5 bases). V was shortened by 7 bases and J by 3 bases, with 15 bases between the two germline ends. CDR3 length equals 14 residues. In germline, CDR1 is MNHEY, CDR2 SVGAGI. The CDR3 DNA reads TGTGCCAGCACCCGAGGAGGGGCAGACTATGGCTACACCTTC. Its protein is CASTRGGADYGYTF.

This CDR3 is CASSQVNGRAYNEQFF. In DNA form, the CDR3 reads TGCGCCAGCAGCCAAGTGAACGGTAGAGCCTACAATGAGCAGTTCTTC. V gene TRBV4-1 combines with J gene TRBJ2-1, with D unclear. This CDR3 is built from 16 residues. The germline V gene has CDR1 MGHRA and CDR2 YSYEKL. The V and J ends lost 1 base and 2 bases respectively, with 12 bases between them.

As to this clone: The sample holds other DNA sequences that translate to the same CDR3. The J gene is TRBJ2-3, the V gene TRBV18; TRBD2 matches 9 bases. The CDR3 is 15 residues long. Germline CDR1 reads KGHSH; CDR2 reads LQKENI. With 3 bases clipped from V and 0 bases from J, the junction kept 1 base outside the gene matches. The CDR3, as DNA: TGTGCCAGCTCACCCCTAGCGGGGAGCACAGATACGCAGTATTTT. It yields the protein CASSPLAGSTDTQYF. Full variable domain (outside the CDR3, taken from reference TRBV18 and TRBJ2-3): NAGVMQNPRHLVRRRGQEARLRCSPMKGHSHVYWYRQLPEEGLKFMVYLQKENIIDESGMPKERFSAEFPKEGPSILRIQQVVRGDSAAYFCASSPLAGSTDTQYFGPGTRLTVL.

The chain links TRBV7-2 to TRBJ1-6, with a possible D match to TRBD1 (5 bases). There are 17 residues in the CDR3. Germline V gene data show CDR1 as SGHTA and CDR2 as FQGNSA. V shed 3 bases and J shed 1 base, with 13 bases lying between them. CDR3 sequence reads: CASSFRAGWSYNSPLHF. The CDR3 nucleotides read TGTGCCAGCAGCTTTAGGGCAGGGTGGTCCTATAATTCACCCCTCCACTTT.

This clone was seen a few times. Other DNA sequences from this sample encode an identical CDR3 as well. The V call is TRBV7-9, the J call TRBJ1-1; the D is unclear. Trimming shortened V by 1 base and J by 2 bases, and 5 bases separated the two germline ends. This CDR3 is 13 amino acids long. Germline CDR1 SEHNR, CDR2 FQNEAQ (reference sequence). The CDR3 DNA sequence: TGTGCCAGCAGCTTAGTACTTAACACTGAAGCTTTCTTT. Translating it yields CASSLVLNTEAFF.

The CDR3 protein is CASSPERQNYGYTF. The CDR3 DNA sequence: TGTGCCAGCTCCCCAGAGCGCCAAAACTATGGCTACACCTTC. V gene TRBV18 combines with J gene TRBJ1-2; D is undetermined. V lost 6 bases to trimming and J lost 2 bases, with 13 bases between them. CDR1 is KGHSH, CDR2 LQKENI, per germline. The CDR3 sequence is 14 residues long.